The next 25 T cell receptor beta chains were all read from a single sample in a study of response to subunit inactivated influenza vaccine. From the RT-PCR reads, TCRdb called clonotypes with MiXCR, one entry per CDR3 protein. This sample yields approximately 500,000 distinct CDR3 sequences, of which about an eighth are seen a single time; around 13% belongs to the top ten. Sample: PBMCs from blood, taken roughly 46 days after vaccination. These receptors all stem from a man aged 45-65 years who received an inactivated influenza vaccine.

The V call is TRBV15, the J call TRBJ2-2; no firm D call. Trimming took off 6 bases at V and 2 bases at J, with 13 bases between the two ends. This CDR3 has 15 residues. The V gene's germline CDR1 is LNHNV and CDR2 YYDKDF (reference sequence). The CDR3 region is CATRRTLTNTGELFF. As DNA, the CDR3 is TGTGCCACCAGAAGAACACTGACTAACACCGGGGAGCTGTTTTTT.

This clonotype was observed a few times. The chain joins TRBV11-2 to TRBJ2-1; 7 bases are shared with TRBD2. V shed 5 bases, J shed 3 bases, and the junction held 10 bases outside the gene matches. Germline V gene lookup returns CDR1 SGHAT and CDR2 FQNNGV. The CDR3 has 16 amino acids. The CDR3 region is CASSPILWTSYNEQFF. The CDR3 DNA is TGTGCCAGCAGCCCCATATTGTGGACTAGCTACAATGAGCAGTTCTTC.

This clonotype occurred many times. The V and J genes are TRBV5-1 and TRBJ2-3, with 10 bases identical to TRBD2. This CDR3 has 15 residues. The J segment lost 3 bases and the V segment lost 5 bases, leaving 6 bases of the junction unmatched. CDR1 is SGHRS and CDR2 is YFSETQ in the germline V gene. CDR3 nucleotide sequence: TGCGCCAGCAGGAACTCGGGACTAGCGACAGATACGCAGTATTTT. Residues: CASRNSGLATDTQYF.

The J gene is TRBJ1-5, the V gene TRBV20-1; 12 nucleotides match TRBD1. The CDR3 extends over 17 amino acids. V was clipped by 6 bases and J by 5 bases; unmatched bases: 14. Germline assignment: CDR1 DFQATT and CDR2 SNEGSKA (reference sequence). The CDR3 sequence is CSAYMNRDRGLYQPQHF. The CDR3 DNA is TGCAGTGCCTACATGAACCGGGACAGGGGGCTATATCAGCCCCAGCATTTT.

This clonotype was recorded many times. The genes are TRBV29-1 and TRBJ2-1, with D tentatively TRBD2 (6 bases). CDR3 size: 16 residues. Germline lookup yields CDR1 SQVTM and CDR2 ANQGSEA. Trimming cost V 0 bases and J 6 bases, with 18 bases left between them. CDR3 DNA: TGCAGCGTTGAAGACCTTAGCGGCGGAGCAAGCAATGAGCAGTTCTTC. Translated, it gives CSVEDLSGGASNEQFF.

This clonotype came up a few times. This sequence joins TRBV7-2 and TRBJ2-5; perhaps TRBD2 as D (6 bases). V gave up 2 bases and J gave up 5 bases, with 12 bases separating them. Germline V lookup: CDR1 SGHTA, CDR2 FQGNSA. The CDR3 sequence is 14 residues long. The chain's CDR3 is CASSLFGRWETQYF. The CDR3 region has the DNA TGTGCCAGCAGCTTATTCGGGAGATGGGAGACCCAGTACTTC. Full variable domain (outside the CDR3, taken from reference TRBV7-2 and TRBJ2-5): GAGVSQSPSNKVTEKGKDVELRCDPISGHTALYWYRQSLGQGLEFLIYFQGNSAPDKSGLPSDRFSAERTGGSVSTLTIQRTQQEDSAVYLCASSLFGRWETQYFGPGTRLLVL.

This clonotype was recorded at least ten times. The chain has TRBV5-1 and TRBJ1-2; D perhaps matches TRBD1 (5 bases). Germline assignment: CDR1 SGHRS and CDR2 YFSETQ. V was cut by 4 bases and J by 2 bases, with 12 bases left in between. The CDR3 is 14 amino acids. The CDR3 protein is CASSQGAQNYGYTF. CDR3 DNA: TGCGCCAGCAGCCAAGGGGCCCAGAACTATGGCTACACCTTC.

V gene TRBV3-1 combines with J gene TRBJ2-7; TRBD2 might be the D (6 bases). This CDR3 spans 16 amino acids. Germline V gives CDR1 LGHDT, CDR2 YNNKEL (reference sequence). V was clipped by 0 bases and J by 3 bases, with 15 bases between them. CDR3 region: CASSQEGSGYYYEQYF. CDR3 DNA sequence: TGTGCCAGCAGCCAAGAGGGTAGCGGATACTACTACGAGCAGTACTTC.

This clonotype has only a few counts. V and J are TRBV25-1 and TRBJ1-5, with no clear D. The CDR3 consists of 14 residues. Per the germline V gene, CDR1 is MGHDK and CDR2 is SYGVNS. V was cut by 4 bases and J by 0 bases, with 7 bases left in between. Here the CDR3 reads CASSAFNSNQPQHF. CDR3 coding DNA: TGTGCCAGCAGTGCCTTTAATAGCAATCAGCCCCAGCATTTT.

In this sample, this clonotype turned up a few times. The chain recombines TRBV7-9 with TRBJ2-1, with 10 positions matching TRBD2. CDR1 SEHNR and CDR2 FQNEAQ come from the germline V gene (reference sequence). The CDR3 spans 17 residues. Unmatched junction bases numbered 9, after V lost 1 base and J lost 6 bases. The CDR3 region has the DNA TGTGCCAGCAGCTTAGACGGAAGCGGGAGGGCCAGCAATGAGCAGTTCTTC. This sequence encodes CASSLDGSGRASNEQFF. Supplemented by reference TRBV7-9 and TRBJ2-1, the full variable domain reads DTGVSQNPRHKITKRGQNVTFRCDPISEHNRLYWYRQTLGQGPEFLTYFQNEAQLEKSRLLSDRFSAERPKGSFSTLEIQRTEQGDSAMYLCASSLDGSGRASNEQFFGPGTRLTVL.

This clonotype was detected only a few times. The CDR3 DNA reads as TGCAGCGTTGTAGGTGGGGGGTCTATCAATGAGCAGTTCTTC. This translates into CSVVGGGSINEQFF. The chain combines TRBV29-1 with TRBJ2-1; TRBD2 is a possible D gene (6 bases). Trimming removed 4 bases from V and 6 bases from J, with 16 bases in between. The CDR3 runs to 14 residues. The germline gives CDR1 SQVTM, CDR2 ANQGSEA.

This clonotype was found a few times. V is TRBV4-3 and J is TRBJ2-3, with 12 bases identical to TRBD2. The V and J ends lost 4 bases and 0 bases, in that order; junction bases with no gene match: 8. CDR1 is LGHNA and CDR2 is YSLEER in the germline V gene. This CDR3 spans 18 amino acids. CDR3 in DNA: TGCGCCAGCAGCCCTGGACTAGCGGGGCCTACTAGCACAGATACGCAGTATTTT. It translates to CASSPGLAGPTSTDTQYF.

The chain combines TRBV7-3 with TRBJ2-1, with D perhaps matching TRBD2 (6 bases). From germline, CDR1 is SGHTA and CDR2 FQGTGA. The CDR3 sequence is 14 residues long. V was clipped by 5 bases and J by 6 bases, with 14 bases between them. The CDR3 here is CASSPSPLANEQFF. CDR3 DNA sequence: TGTGCCAGCAGCCCCTCCCCACTAGCCAATGAGCAGTTCTTC.

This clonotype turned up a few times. CDR3: CASSDQASDTQYF. DNA of the CDR3: TGTGCCAGCAGTGACCAAGCATCAGATACGCAGTATTTT. The chain carries TRBV6-1 and TRBJ2-3; no clear D. The CDR3 has 13 residues. Germline V gene data show CDR1 as MNHNS and CDR2 as SASEGT. V was cut by 3 bases and J by 4 bases, with 8 bases left in between.

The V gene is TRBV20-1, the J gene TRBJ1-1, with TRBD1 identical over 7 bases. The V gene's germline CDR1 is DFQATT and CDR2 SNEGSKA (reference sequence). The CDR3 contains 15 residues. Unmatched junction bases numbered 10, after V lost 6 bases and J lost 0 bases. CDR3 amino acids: CSARGQSLMNTEAFF. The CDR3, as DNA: TGCAGTGCAAGGGGACAGTCACTTATGAACACTGAAGCTTTCTTT.

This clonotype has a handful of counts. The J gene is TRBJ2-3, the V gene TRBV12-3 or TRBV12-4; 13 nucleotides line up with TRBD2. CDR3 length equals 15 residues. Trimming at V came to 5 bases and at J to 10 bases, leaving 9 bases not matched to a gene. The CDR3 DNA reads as TGTGCCAGCAGTCAAACTAGCGGGAGGGCCGGGGCGCAGTATTTT. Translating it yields CASSQTSGRAGAQYF.

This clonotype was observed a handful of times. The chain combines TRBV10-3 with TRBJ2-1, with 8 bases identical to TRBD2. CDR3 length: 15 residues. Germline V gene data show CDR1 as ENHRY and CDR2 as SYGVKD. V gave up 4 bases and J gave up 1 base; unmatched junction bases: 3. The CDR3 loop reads CAISAGTRSYNEQFF. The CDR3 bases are TGTGCCATCAGTGCTGGGACTAGGTCCTACAATGAGCAGTTCTTC.

The CDR3 DNA reads TGTGCCAGCAGCTTGAGGGGGGTGGAGGATACGCAGTATTTT. This encodes CASSLRGVEDTQYF. V is TRBV7-9 and J is TRBJ2-3; D may be TRBD1 or TRBD2 (6 bases each). The CDR3 has 14 amino acids. The V gene lost 3 bases and the J gene lost 6 bases, with 13 bases spanning the gap. Germline CDR1 and CDR2: SEHNR and FQNEAQ (reference sequence).

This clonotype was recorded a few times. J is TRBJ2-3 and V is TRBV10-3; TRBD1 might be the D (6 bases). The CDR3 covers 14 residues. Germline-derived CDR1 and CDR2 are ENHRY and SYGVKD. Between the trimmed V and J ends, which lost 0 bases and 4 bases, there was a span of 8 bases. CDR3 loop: CAISESGGADTQYF. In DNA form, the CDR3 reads TGTGCCATCAGTGAGTCTGGGGGCGCAGATACGCAGTATTTT.

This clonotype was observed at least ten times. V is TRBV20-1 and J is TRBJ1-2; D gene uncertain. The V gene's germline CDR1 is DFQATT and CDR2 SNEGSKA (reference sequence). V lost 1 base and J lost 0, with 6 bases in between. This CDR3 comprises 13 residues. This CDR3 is CSARGGANYGYTF. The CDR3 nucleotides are TGCAGTGCTAGAGGTGGAGCTAACTATGGCTACACCTTC.

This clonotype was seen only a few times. The CDR3, as DNA: TGTGCCAGCAGTTACTCCCGGGACAGGAGGTCCTACGAGCAGTACTTC. It translates to CASSYSRDRRSYEQYF. The chain is built from TRBV6-2 or TRBV6-3 and TRBJ2-7, with 8 positions matching TRBD1. This CDR3 region has 16 residues. CDR1 is MNHEY and CDR2 is SVGEGT in the germline V gene. The junction had 5 bases not matched to a gene; V was cut back by 0 bases and J by 1 base.

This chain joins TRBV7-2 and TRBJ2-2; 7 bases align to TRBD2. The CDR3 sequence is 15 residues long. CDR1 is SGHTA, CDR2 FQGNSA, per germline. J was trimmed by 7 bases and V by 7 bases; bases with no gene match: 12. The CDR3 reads CASKSPSGIGGELFF. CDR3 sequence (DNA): TGTGCCAGCAAGTCCCCCAGCGGGATTGGCGGGGAGCTGTTTTTT.

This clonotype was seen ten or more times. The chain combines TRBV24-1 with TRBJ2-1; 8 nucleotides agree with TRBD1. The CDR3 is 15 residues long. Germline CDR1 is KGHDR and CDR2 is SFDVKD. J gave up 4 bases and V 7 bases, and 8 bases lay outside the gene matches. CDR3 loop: CATRNGQGNYNEQFF. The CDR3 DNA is TGTGCCACCAGAAACGGACAGGGCAATTACAATGAGCAGTTCTTC.

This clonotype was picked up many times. The CDR3 sequence is CASSRLADYEQYF. The CDR3 DNA follows: TGTGCCAGCAGTCGACTAGCTGACTACGAGCAGTACTTC. The chain is built from TRBV12-3 or TRBV12-4 and TRBJ2-7, with TRBD2 matching over 7 bases. After removal of 5 bases from V and 3 bases from J, the junction contained 4 bases not matched to a gene. This CDR3 is built from 13 residues.

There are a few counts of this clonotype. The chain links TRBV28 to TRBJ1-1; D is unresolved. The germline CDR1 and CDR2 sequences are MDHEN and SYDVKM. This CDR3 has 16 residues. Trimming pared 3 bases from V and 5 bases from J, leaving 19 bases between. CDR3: CASSFSGIAGETEAFF. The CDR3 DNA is TGTGCCAGCAGTTTCTCGGGGATTGCTGGGGAGACTGAAGCTTTCTTT.